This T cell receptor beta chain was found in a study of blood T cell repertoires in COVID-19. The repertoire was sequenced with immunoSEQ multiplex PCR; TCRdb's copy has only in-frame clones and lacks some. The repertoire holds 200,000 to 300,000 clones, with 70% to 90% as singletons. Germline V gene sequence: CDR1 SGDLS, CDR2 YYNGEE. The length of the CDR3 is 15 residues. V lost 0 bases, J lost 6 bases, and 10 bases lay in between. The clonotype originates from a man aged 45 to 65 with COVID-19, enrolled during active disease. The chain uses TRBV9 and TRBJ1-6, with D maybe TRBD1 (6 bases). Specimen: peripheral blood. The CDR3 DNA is TGTGCCAGCAGCGTAGGAACAGGGTCTAATTCACCCCTCCACTTT. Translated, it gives CASSVGTGSNSPLHF. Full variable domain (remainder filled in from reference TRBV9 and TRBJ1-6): DSGVTQTPKHLITATGQRVTLRCSPRSGDLSVYWYQQSLDQGLQFLIQYYNGEERAKGNILERFSAQQFPDLHSELNLSSLELGDSALYFCASSVGTGSNSPLHFGNGTRLTVT.